The text below deals with one TCR beta chain. CDR3 size: 16 residues. CDR1 and CDR2 from the germline V gene are SEHNR and FQNEAQ (reference sequence). Losses at the gene ends were 2 bases for V and 0 bases for J; bases not matched to a gene: 4. Sequencing was performed with immunoSEQ multiplex PCR; in TCRdb, only in-frame clones are kept and a portion is missing. The sample includes 150,000 to 180,000 clones, approximately 94% seen only once; the top ten take approximately 6%. This specimen belongs to a study of control samples from healthy donors and cancer patients. The V gene is TRBV7-9, the J gene TRBJ1-2; TRBD1 matches 9 bases. The specimen was blood. The sequence was collected from a middle-aged man in good health. In nucleotides, the CDR3 is TGTGCCAGCAGCTTAACGGGACAGGGAGCTAACTATGGCTACACCTTC. Residues: CASSLTGQGANYGYTF.